The 17 T cell receptor beta chains reported below all come from one sample, sequenced in a study of cytomegalovirus exposure and HLA in healthy donors. Primers for the PCR totalled 60 Vbeta and 13 Jbeta. TCRdb's copy holds only in-frame clones and misses some; the assay was immunoSEQ multiplex PCR. The table has around 220,000 clones, 65% to 75% seen once; the top ten hold 1.5% to 2%. Sequencing was performed on PBMCs. Receptors originate from a woman aged 30 to 39 in good health and CMV-seronegative.

The rearrangement links TRBV6-1 to TRBJ2-7; tentative D call: TRBD1 (6 bases). Germline assignment: CDR1 MNHNS and CDR2 SASEGT. The length of the CDR3 is 12 residues. V was clipped by 6 bases and J by 7 bases, with 13 bases between them. CDR3 sequence: CASSATGREQYF. The CDR3 DNA follows: TGTGCCAGCAGCGCGACAGGCAGGGAGCAGTACTTC.

A note on this clone: One end of the junction varies from germline; a read error may be responsible. This sample also contains other DNA sequences that code for the same CDR3. This rearrangement joins TRBV7-9 to TRBJ1-1; D remains unclear. This CDR3 is built from 12 residues. Germline V gene sequence: CDR1 SEHNR, CDR2 FQNEAQ (reference sequence). This CDR3 is CSSSLERTEAFF. The DNA of the CDR3 is TGTTCCAGCAGCTTGGAGAGAACTGAAGCTTTCTTT. Full variable domain (missing parts from reference TRBV7-9 and TRBJ1-1): DTGVSQNPRHKITKRGQNVTFRCDPISEHNRLYWYRQTLGQGPEFLTYFQNEAQLEKSRLLSDRFSAERPKGSFSTLEIQRTEQGDSAMYLCSSSLERTEAFFGQGTRLTVV.

This clone came up a few times. The gene calls are TRBV7-6 and TRBJ1-1, with D possibly matching TRBD1 (6 bases). Germline V gene lookup returns CDR1 SGHVS and CDR2 FNYEAQ. The ends were cut back, 5 bases at V and 2 bases at J, with 15 bases in the middle. CDR3 length equals 15 residues. The CDR3 DNA reads TGTGCCAGCAGCCGAAACCCAGGGGTTAACACTGAAGCTTTCTTT. Translation gives CASSRNPGVNTEAFF. Full variable domain (rest looked up from reference TRBV7-6 and TRBJ1-1): GAGVSQSPRYKVTKRGQDVALRCDPISGHVSLYWYRQALGQGPEFLTYFNYEAQQDKSGLPNDRFSAERPEGSISTLTIQRTEQRDSAMYRCASSRNPGVNTEAFFGQGTRLTVV.

The V call is TRBV4-2, the J call TRBJ2-3; 10 nucleotides agree with TRBD2. V trimming: 1 base; J trimming: 0 bases; junction bases outside the gene matches: 7. The CDR3 is 18 amino acids. CDR1 LGHNA and CDR2 YNFKEQ come from the germline V gene. The chain's CDR3 is CASSQAPSGRSSTDTQYF. CDR3 bases: TGTGCCAGCAGCCAAGCGCCTAGCGGGAGATCGAGCACAGATACGCAGTATTTT.

The chain employs TRBV7-3 and TRBJ1-1; TRBD1 might be the D (5 bases). This CDR3 has 12 residues. V was shortened by 5 bases and J by 8 bases, with 12 bases between the two germline ends. CDR1 SGHTA and CDR2 FQGTGA come from the germline V gene. The DNA of the CDR3 is TGTGCCAGCAGCGACGGGGGGGGAGAAGCTTTCTTT. Protein sequence: CASSDGGGEAFF.

The rearrangement links TRBV1 to TRBJ2-5; the tabulated D call, TRBD2, remains unverified against the DNA. TRBV1 is reported as a pseudogene. The CDR3 consists of 15 residues. CDR3 sequence reads: CTSSQGGSGQETQYF. DNA of the CDR3: TGCACCAGCAGCCAAGGTGGTAGCGGACAAGAGACCCAGTACTTC.

This sequence joins TRBV19 and TRBJ1-6; no clear D. Trimming removed 7 bases at V and 0 bases at J, with 4 bases between. CDR3 length: 13 residues. CDR1 is LNHDA and CDR2 is SQIVND in the germline V gene (reference sequence). As DNA, the CDR3 is TGTGCCAGTACCAGCTCCTATAATTCACCCCTCCACTTT. This gives the protein CASTSSYNSPLHF.

This sequence joins TRBV7-6 and TRBJ2-2, with 9 bases identical to TRBD1. With V trimmed by 5 bases and J by 6 bases, 7 bases remained unmatched. This CDR3 region has 15 residues. Germline CDR1 and CDR2: SGHVS and FNYEAQ. The CDR3: CASSPRTGAAGELFF. In DNA form, the CDR3 reads TGTGCCAGCAGCCCGAGGACAGGGGCCGCCGGGGAGCTGTTTTTT.

Points on this clone: One end of the junction fails to match germline, which may point to a read error. The V gene is TRBV7-9, the J gene TRBJ2-1; D ambiguous. The germline gives CDR1 SEHNR, CDR2 FQNEAQ (reference sequence). This CDR3 has 17 residues. The CDR3 loop is CASSFPPGSSSYNVQFF. The CDR3 DNA reads TGTGCCAGCAGCTTCCCCCCGGGTTCGAGCTCCTACAATGTGCAGTTCTTC.

The chain recombines TRBV5-1 with TRBJ2-5; TRBD1 is a possible D gene (7 bases). The germline V gene has CDR1 SGHRS and CDR2 YFSETQ. This CDR3 has 16 residues. The ends were cut back, 4 bases at V and 0 bases at J, with 16 bases in the middle. The CDR3 is CASSQGDSSYQETQYF. The CDR3 region has the DNA TGCGCCAGCAGCCAGGGGGACTCCTCCTACCAAGAGACCCAGTACTTC.

The CDR3 spells CASSLVLAGDYEQYF. In DNA form, the CDR3 reads TGTGCCAGCAGCTTAGTACTAGCGGGGGATTACGAGCAGTACTTC. This chain uses TRBV11-3 with TRBJ2-7, with TRBD2 identical over 11 bases. CDR1 is SGHNT, CDR2 YENEEA, per germline. V dropped 1 base and J dropped 4; count of bases not matched to a gene: 3. CDR3 size: 15 residues.

V gene TRBV4-1 combines with J gene TRBJ1-5, with 7 bases lining up with TRBD1. Germline CDR1 MGHRA, CDR2 YSYEKL. Losses at the gene ends were 1 base for V and 0 bases for J; bases not matched to a gene: 6. The CDR3 has 17 residues. In DNA, the CDR3 is TGCGCCAGCAGCCAAGGTACAGGGGTATATAGCAATCAGCCCCAGCATTTT. This translates into CASSQGTGVYSNQPQHF.

The rearrangement links TRBV9 to TRBJ2-1, with D possibly being TRBD2 (7 bases). The CDR3 extends over 16 amino acids. The V end lost 2 bases, the J end lost 5 bases, and 17 bases lay between the germline ends. Germline values: CDR1 SGDLS, CDR2 YYNGEE. The CDR3 region is CASSVRRGAANNEQFF. The DNA for the CDR3 is TGTGCCAGCAGCGTTCGTCGGGGGGCCGCCAACAATGAGCAGTTCTTC.

This clone was detected a few times. The chain links TRBV13 to TRBJ2-2, with 7 bases lining up with TRBD2. The CDR3 extends over 17 amino acids. Per germline, CDR1 PRHDT and CDR2 FYEKMQ (reference sequence). The J segment lost 2 bases and the V segment lost 3 bases, leaving 9 bases of the junction unmatched. The CDR3 is CASSFGGRGSNTGELFF. CDR3 nucleotides: TGTGCCAGCAGCTTCGGTGGGCGCGGGAGTAACACCGGGGAGCTGTTTTTT.

The chain has TRBV19 and TRBJ2-1; D uncertain. The ends were cut back, 3 bases at V and 3 bases at J, with 9 bases in the middle. CDR1 is LNHDA, CDR2 SQIVND, per germline (reference sequence). This CDR3 spans 14 amino acids. CDR3 sequence (DNA): TGTGCCAGTAGTATCTCTCCTAGCTACAATGAGCAGTTCTTC. It specifies CASSISPSYNEQFF.

The chain recombines TRBV19 with TRBJ1-5, with TRBD1 as a possible D gene (5 bases). V lost 9 bases and J 0 bases, leaving 12 bases between the germline ends. The germline V gene has CDR1 LNHDA and CDR2 SQIVND (reference sequence). There are 14 residues in the CDR3. For the CDR3, the DNA is TGTGCCAGCACCAAGCAGGGTAGCAATCAGCCCCAGCATTTT. Residues: CASTKQGSNQPQHF.

J is TRBJ1-2 and V is TRBV19; TRBD1 matches at 7 bases. CDR3 length: 18 amino acids. CDR1 is LNHDA and CDR2 is SQIVND in the germline V gene (reference sequence). J gave up 0 bases and V 4 bases, and 14 bases lay outside the gene matches. For the CDR3, the DNA is TGTGCCAGTAGTAATCCCCTGTCGTGGGGACAGCCTAACTATGGCTACACCTTC. Translation: CASSNPLSWGQPNYGYTF.